The 14 T cell receptor beta chains in this list originate from one sample, sequenced in a study of blood T cell repertoires in COVID-19. Only in-frame clones appear in the TCRdb table, and some are missing; sequencing was by immunoSEQ multiplex PCR. The table includes about 200,000 clones, roughly 89% detected once. Sample: peripheral blood. Receptors originate from a man between 60 and 70 years old who had recovered from COVID-19.

The rearrangement links TRBV14 to TRBJ1-2; 12 bases line up with TRBD1. Germline loops: CDR1 SGHDN, CDR2 FVKESK. With 5 bases clipped from V and 5 bases from J, the junction kept 9 bases outside the gene matches. The CDR3 covers 16 residues. CDR3 amino acids: CASSGYGTGGAYGYTF. The CDR3 nucleotides read TGTGCCAGCAGCGGCTACGGGACAGGGGGCGCATATGGCTACACCTTC.

V usage is TRBV19 and J usage is TRBJ2-2, with TRBD1 matching 9 bases. The germline gives CDR1 LNHDA, CDR2 SQIVND (reference sequence). With V trimmed by 5 bases and J by 7 bases, 8 bases remained unmatched. CDR3 length equals 15 residues. The chain's CDR3 is CASSPHRGRIGELFF. CDR3 nucleotide sequence: TGTGCCAGTAGTCCCCACAGGGGGCGCATCGGGGAGCTGTTTTTT.

This chain links TRBV6-2 or TRBV6-3 with TRBJ1-6, with D possibly being TRBD1 (6 bases). Trimming took 4 bases from V and 3 from J, leaving 10 bases between them. Germline V lookup: CDR1 MNHEY, CDR2 SVGEGT. This CDR3 is 15 amino acids long. In DNA, the CDR3 is TGTGCCAGCAGTTTCGGACAGCACTATAATTCACCCCTCCACTTT. This translates into CASSFGQHYNSPLHF.

The rearrangement joins TRBV4-3 to TRBJ2-5; D is perhaps TRBD1 (6 bases). In germline, CDR1 is LGHNA, CDR2 YSLEER. The CDR3 has 15 residues. Trimming pared 1 base from V and 5 bases from J, leaving 14 bases between. The CDR3 here is CASSQVWQGPETQYF. CDR3 DNA: TGCGCCAGCAGCCAAGTCTGGCAGGGGCCGGAGACCCAGTACTTC.

The chain uses TRBV5-1 and TRBJ2-7; 10 bases are a match to TRBD1. Germline V CDR1 and CDR2: SGHRS, YFSETQ. This CDR3 comprises 15 residues. The J segment lost 5 bases and the V segment lost 4 bases, leaving 9 bases of the junction unmatched. Here the CDR3 reads CASSTSTGGKNEQYF. CDR3 bases: TGCGCCAGCAGCACCTCGACAGGGGGCAAGAACGAGCAGTACTTC. The whole variable domain, remainder taken from reference TRBV5-1 and TRBJ2-7, is KAGVTQTPRYLIKTRGQQVTLSCSPISGHRSVSWYQQTPGQGLQFLFEYFSETQRNKGNFPGRFSGRQFSNSRSEMNVSTLELGDSALYLCASSTSTGGKNEQYFGPGTRLTVT.

CDR3 coding DNA: TGTGCCAGTAGCCAGGGGGCCAGCACAGATACGCAGTATTTT. It specifies CASSQGASTDTQYF. This rearrangement joins TRBV19 to TRBJ2-3; 8 bases agree with TRBD1. From germline, CDR1 is LNHDA and CDR2 SQIVND (reference sequence). With 6 bases clipped from V and 0 bases from J, the junction kept 2 bases outside the gene matches. The CDR3 has 14 residues.

The chain's CDR3 is CSVHGLTYNEQFF. In DNA, the CDR3 is TGCAGCGTTCACGGGTTAACCTACAATGAGCAGTTCTTC. V is TRBV29-1 and J is TRBJ2-1; D is uncertain. V was cut by 5 bases and J by 2 bases, with 10 bases left in between. The CDR3 loop spans 13 amino acids. Germline-derived CDR1 and CDR2 are SQVTM and ANQGSEA.

The rearrangement links TRBV7-2 to TRBJ2-3; 7 bases agree with TRBD2. The CDR3 sequence is 16 residues long. V gave up 1 base and J gave up 4 bases; unmatched junction bases: 8. Germline CDR1 is SGHTA and CDR2 is FQGNSA. The CDR3 DNA is TGTGCCAGCAGCTTAGGGGACGCGGGAGCCTCAGATACGCAGTATTTT. Its translation is CASSLGDAGASDTQYF.

The rearrangement uses TRBV4-1 and TRBJ1-5; D may be TRBD1 (5 bases). Germline loops: CDR1 MGHRA, CDR2 YSYEKL. This CDR3 contains 13 residues. Trimming pared 4 bases from V and 1 base from J, leaving 5 bases between. In DNA, the CDR3 is TGCGCCAGCAGCCGACAGAGCAATCAGCCCCAGCATTTT. Its translation: CASSRQSNQPQHF.

The chain combines TRBV4-1 with TRBJ2-1, with a possible D match to TRBD2 (6 bases). There are 15 residues in the CDR3. Germline CDR1 and CDR2: MGHRA and YSYEKL. The ends were cut back, 6 bases at V and 4 bases at J, with 16 bases in the middle. The CDR3 sequence: CASSPLRDFYNEQFF. The CDR3 coding sequence is TGCGCCAGCAGTCCGCTTAGGGACTTTTACAATGAGCAGTTCTTC.

The chain recombines TRBV19 with TRBJ2-6; D not resolved. Per germline, CDR1 LNHDA and CDR2 SQIVND (reference sequence). The CDR3 runs to 16 residues. Trimming pared 0 bases from V and 0 bases from J, leaving 6 bases between. CDR3 loop: CASSIDHSSGANVLTF. Here the CDR3 DNA reads TGTGCCAGTAGTATAGACCACAGCTCTGGGGCCAACGTCCTGACTTTC.

The V call is TRBV2, the J call TRBJ1-5; TRBD1 is a possible D gene (6 bases). Germline values: CDR1 SNHLY, CDR2 FYNNEI. This CDR3 contains 15 residues. The V and J ends lost 5 bases and 2 bases respectively, with 13 bases between them. The CDR3 DNA reads as TGTGCCAGCAGTCTGCGGGGGCTAGGCAATCAGCCCCAGCATTTT. Amino acids: CASSLRGLGNQPQHF.

This chain connects TRBV27 to TRBJ1-5; D perhaps matches TRBD1 (6 bases). The V end lost 4 bases, the J end lost 0 bases, and 19 bases lay between the germline ends. Germline lookup yields CDR1 MNHEY and CDR2 SMNVEV (reference sequence). This CDR3 is built from 18 residues. CDR3 sequence (DNA): TGTGCCAGCAGTTCGGACAGTCCTACTACGAATAGCAATCAGCCCCAGCATTTT. Protein sequence: CASSSDSPTTNSNQPQHF.

The V gene is TRBV28, the J gene TRBJ1-3; 8 positions agree with TRBD1. The CDR3 loop spans 14 amino acids. CDR1 is MDHEN and CDR2 is SYDVKM in the germline V gene. V was pared by 8 bases and J by 0 bases, with 3 bases of the junction left unmatched. The CDR3 coding sequence is TGTGCCAGCCAGGACAGGGTCTCTGGAAACACCATATATTTT. Amino acid sequence: CASQDRVSGNTIYF.